The source of this T cell receptor (beta chain) is a study of cytomegalovirus exposure and HLA in healthy donors. Study-wide points: Within an earlier analysis, most TCR beta V segments proved productive either about 90% or about 30% of the time. Across donors, sequencing depth was assumed by presence/absence analyses to be roughly uniform. Researchers reported in a later analysis that common viral pathogens appeared linked to several top clusters.

This PCR relied on a set of 60 Vbeta primers and 13 Jbeta primers. TCRdb keeps only in-frame clones here, not all; method: immunoSEQ multiplex PCR. Of 200,000 or so clones in the sample, roughly 87% were seen once. Concerning this clone: No antigen is known for it.

Germline V CDR1 and CDR2: LGHNA, YSLEER. This CDR3 comprises 17 residues. The J segment lost 4 bases and the V segment lost 2 bases, leaving 8 bases of the junction unmatched. The specimen sequenced was PBMCs. The TCR originated in a girl in the first two years of life in good health and CMV-seronegative. The chain has TRBV4-3 and TRBJ2-2; 9 bases are shared with TRBD1. CDR3: CASSQLYRGQGTGELFF. The CDR3 nucleotides read TGCGCCAGCAGCCAACTTTACAGGGGGCAGGGCACCGGGGAGCTGTTTTTT.